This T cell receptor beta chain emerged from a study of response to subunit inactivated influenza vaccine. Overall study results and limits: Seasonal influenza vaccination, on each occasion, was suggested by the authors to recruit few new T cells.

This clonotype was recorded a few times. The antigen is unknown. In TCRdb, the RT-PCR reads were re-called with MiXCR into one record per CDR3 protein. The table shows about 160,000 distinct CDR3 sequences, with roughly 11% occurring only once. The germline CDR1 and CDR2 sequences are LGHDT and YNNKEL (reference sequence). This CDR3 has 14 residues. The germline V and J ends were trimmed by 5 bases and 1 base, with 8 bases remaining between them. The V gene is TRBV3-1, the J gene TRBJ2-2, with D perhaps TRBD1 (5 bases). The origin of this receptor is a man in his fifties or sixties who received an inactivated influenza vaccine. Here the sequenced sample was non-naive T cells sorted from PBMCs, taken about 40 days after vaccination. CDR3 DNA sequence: TGTGCCAGCAGCTGGACACAGAACACCGGGGAGCTGTTTTTT. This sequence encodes CASSWTQNTGELFF. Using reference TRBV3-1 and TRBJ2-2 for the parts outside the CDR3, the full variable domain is DTAVSQTPKYLVTQMGNDKSIKCEQNLGHDTMYWYKQDSKKFLKIMFSYNNKELIINETVPNRFSPKSPDKAHLNLHINSLELGDSAVYFCASSWTQNTGELFFGEGSRLTVL.